This T cell receptor beta chain was identified in a study of vaccination effects on CD4 cells after COVID-19. For this clone: Antigen unknown.

After expansion with viral peptide pools in the ViraFEST assay, antigen-specific CD4+ T cells were sequenced. CD4+ T cell isolation took place after approximately 11 days of culture. Every participant took two doses of the BNT162b2 or mRNA-1273 vaccine. TCRdb keeps only in-frame clones here, not all; method: immunoSEQ multiplex PCR. The sample lists approximately 24,000 clones, about three quarters occurring once. The source is a human donor who received a COVID-19 vaccine. Here the sequenced sample was CD4+ T cells from PBMCs cultured with HCoV-NL63 spike peptides, taken after COVID-19 vaccination.

CDR3 in amino acids: CASSEAGGLKGNTIYF. CDR3 nucleotide sequence: TGTGCCAGCAGTGAAGCTGGAGGTCTAAAGGGAAACACCATATATTTT. V and J are TRBV2 and TRBJ1-3; D ambiguous. The CDR3 loop spans 16 amino acids. V was trimmed by 0 bases and J by 4 bases, leaving 13 bases between them. Germline loops: CDR1 SNHLY, CDR2 FYNNEI. Looking up the rest from reference TRBV2 and TRBJ1-3 gives the full variable domain: EPEVTQTPSHQVTQMGQEVILRCVPISNHLYFYWYRQILGQKVEFLVSFYNNEISEKSEIFDDQFSVERPDGSNFTLKIRSTKLEDSAMYFCASSEAGGLKGNTIYFGEGSWLTVV.